The source of this TCR beta chain is a study of control samples from healthy donors and cancer patients. Clones were read by immunoSEQ multiplex PCR, and TCRdb kept only the in-frame ones, dropping some. The sample shows approximately 50,000 clones, roughly nine tenths of them seen only once. The CDR3 loop spans 15 amino acids. Germline values: CDR1 KGHDR, CDR2 SFDVKD. The V end lost 0 bases, the J end lost 0 bases, and 4 bases lay between the germline ends. The gene calls are TRBV24-1 and TRBJ2-2; no definite D call. The TCR originated in a man in his thirties or forties with colorectal cancer. The specimen was PBMCs. The CDR3 loop is CATSDLSPNTGELFF. The DNA for the CDR3 is TGTGCCACCAGTGATTTGTCACCGAACACCGGGGAGCTGTTTTTT.